The 2 T cell receptor beta chains reported below all come from one sample, sequenced in a study of beta chain features in type 1 diabetes (dated by TCRdb to 2017 to 2018). To prepare the library, the immunoSEQ multiplex PCR assay was applied. The entire isolated RNA was reverse transcribed using the High Capacity cDNA Reverse Transcription Kit, and thus expressed TCRB transcripts were sequenced. TCRdb stores this immuneACCESS table with in-frame sequences only. Part of the clones is absent; in the studies checked, under half of the shortfall reflects unresolved V genes, and no reason is known for the rest. The table for this sample lists over 350,000 clones; around 15% of them were counted only once. The ten most abundant clones make up about 0.018% of the sample. Sequenced material: naive CD4+ T cells from blood. This specimen's cell subset or site label, per the study, means: true naive CD4+ T cells. These receptors all come from a woman aged 18-29 years in good health.

CDR3 coding DNA: TGTGCCAGCAGCCCGTTGGGCAGGGGACAGGTGTATGGCTACACCTTC. It encodes CASSPLGRGQVYGYTF. This chain connects TRBV7-9 to TRBJ1-2; the match to TRBD1 covers 8 bases. Per germline, CDR1 SEHNR and CDR2 FQNEAQ (reference sequence). V trimming: 5 bases; J trimming: 5 bases; junction bases outside the gene matches: 13. The CDR3 is made up of 16 amino acids.

The V call is TRBV4-3, the J call TRBJ2-5, with D hard to call. With the DNA end fitting TRBJ2-7 better, the J assignment may be wrong. The CDR3 spans 17 residues. The V gene's germline CDR1 is LGHNA and CDR2 YSLEER. This chain's CDR3 is CASSQEVVFMSSYEQYF. CDR3 in DNA: TGCGCCAGCAGCCAAGAAGTAGTCTTCATGAGCTCCTACGAGCAGTACTTC.